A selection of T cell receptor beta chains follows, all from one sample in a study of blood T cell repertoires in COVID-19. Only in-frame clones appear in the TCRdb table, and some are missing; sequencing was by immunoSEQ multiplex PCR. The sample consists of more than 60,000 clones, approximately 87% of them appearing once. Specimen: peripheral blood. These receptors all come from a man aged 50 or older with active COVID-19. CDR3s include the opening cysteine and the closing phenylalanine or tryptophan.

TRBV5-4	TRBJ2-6	CASSLRSGTDSGANVLTF
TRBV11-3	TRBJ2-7	CASSLGYGQGEQYF
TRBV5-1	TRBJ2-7	CASSLEAGGEQYF
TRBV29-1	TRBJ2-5	CSVELLQLTQYF
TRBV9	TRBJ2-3	CASSVVGTSGSSGDTQYF
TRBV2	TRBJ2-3	CARSPSFGETDTQYF
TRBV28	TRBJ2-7	CASSFLISSGQQYF
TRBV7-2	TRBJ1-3	CASSSGSGAGNTIYF
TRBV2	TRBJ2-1	CASRPGGIGDNEQFF
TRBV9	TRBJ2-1	CASSVGLAGGGSYNEQFF
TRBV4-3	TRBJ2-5	CASSQERGLAAQYF
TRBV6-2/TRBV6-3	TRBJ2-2	CASSYKPGQGHRELFF
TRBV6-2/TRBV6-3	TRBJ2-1	CASSYVTPSSYNEQFF
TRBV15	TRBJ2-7	CATSTPGQGIYEQYF
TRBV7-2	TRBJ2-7	CASSEGLVGYEQYF
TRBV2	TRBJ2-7	CASSVSALYEQYF
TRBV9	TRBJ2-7	CASSVGLANYEQYF
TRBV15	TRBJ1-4	CATSREGGEKLFF
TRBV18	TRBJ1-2	CASSPSDGNYGYTF
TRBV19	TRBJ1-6	CASSIPRQGGNSPLHF
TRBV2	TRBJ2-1	CASNVQGYNEQFF
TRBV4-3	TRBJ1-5	CASSQEFRPNQPQHF
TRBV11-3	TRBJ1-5	CASSWDRGDNSNQPQHF
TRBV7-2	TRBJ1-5	CASSPGWGAHQPQHF
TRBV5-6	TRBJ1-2	CASSRTMTANYGYTF
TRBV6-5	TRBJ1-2	CASSLTGSVGYTF
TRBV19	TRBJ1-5	CASSPDRNSNQPQHF
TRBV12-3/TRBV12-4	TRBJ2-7	CASSLITDGEQYF
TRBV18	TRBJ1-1	CASSPPSTGGTEAFF
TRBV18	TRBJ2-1	CASSPLGGPGEQFF
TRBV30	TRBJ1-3	CAWGGFSGNTIYF
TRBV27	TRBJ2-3	CASSLSESTDTQYF